The source of this T cell receptor beta chain is a study of T cell changes during pregnancy in multiple sclerosis. Generated by immunoSEQ multiplex PCR, the TCRdb table keeps only in-frame clones and is missing some. The sample shows 95,000 to 150,000 clones, roughly 92% of them seen only once. CDR3 length: 18 amino acids. Germline values: CDR1 SGDLS, CDR2 YYNGEE. V shed 0 bases and J shed 3 bases, with 19 bases lying between them. This sequence originates from a female donor with multiple sclerosis, enrolled in a pregnancy study. The V gene is TRBV9, the J gene TRBJ2-1; D might be TRBD2 (6 bases). The material sequenced was peripheral blood, taken before pregnancy. CDR3 amino acids: CASSVDSLSGTFYNEQFF. CDR3 in DNA: TGTGCCAGCAGCGTAGACTCTCTTAGCGGCACGTTCTACAATGAGCAGTTCTTC.